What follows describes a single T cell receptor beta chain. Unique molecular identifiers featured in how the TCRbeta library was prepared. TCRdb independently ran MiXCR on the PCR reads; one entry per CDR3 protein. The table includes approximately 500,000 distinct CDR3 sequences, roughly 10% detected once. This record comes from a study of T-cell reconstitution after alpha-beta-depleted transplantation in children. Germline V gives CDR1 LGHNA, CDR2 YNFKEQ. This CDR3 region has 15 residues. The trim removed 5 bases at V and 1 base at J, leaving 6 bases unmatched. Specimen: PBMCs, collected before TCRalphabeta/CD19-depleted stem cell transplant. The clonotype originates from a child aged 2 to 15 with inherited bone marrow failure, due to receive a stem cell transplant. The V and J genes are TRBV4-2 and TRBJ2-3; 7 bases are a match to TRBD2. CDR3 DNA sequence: TGTGCCAGCAGCATCGGGACTACTCGCACAGATACGCAGTATTTT. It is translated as CASSIGTTRTDTQYF.